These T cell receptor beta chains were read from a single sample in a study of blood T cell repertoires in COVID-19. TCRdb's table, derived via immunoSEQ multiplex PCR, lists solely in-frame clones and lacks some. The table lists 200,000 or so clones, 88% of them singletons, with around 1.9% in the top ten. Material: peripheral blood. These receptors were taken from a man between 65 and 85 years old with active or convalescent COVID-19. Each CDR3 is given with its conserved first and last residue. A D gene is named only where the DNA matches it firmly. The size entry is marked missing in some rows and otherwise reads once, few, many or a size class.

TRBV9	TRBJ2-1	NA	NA	CASSVWSSYNEQFF	TGTGCCAGCAGCGTATGGAGCTCCTACAATGAGCAGTTCTTC
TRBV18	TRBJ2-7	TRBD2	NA	CASSIGSGGSYEQYF	TGTGCCAGCTCGATAGGGTCGGGAGGCTCCTACGAGCAGTACTTC
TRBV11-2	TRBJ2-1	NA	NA	CASSLDFGVGNEQFF	TGTGCCAGCAGCTTGGACTTCGGAGTGGGAAATGAGCAGTTCTTC
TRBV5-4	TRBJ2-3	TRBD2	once	CASSKGSSGTSTDTQYF	TGTGCCAGCAGCAAGGGGTCTAGCGGGACTAGCACAGATACGCAGTATTTT
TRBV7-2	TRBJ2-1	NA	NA	CASSWRGLPNEQFF	TGTGCCAGCAGCTGGCGGGGCCTCCCCAACGAGCAGTTCTTC
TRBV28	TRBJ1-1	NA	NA	CASSLVGVTEAFF	TGTGCCAGCAGTCTCGTAGGGGTCACTGAAGCTTTCTTT
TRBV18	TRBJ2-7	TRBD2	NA	CASSPIAGWTYEQYF	TGTGCCAGCTCACCAATAGCGGGTTGGACCTACGAGCAGTACTTC
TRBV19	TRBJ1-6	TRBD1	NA	CASSRQGVKTSNSPLHF	TGTGCCAGTAGTCGACAGGGGGTGAAAACTTCTAATTCACCCCTCCACTTT
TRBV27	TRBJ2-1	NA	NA	CATSRGSRNEQFF	TGTGCCACCTCCAGGGGTTCCCGCAATGAGCAGTTCTTC
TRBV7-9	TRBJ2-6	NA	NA	CASNTPGFSGANVLTF	TGTGCCAGCAACACCCCGGGATTCTCTGGGGCCAACGTCCTGACTTTC
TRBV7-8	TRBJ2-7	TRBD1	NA	CASSIGTGSYEQYF	TGTGCCAGCAGCATCGGGACAGGCTCCTACGAGCAGTACTTC
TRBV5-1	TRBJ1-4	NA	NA	CASSLERRDNEKLFF	TGCGCCAGCAGCTTGGAACGGAGAGATAATGAAAAACTGTTTTTT
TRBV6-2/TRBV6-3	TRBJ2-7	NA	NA	CASSFTGLYEQYF	TGTGCCAGCAGCTTCACAGGGTTGTACGAGCAGTACTTC
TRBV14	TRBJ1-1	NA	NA	CASSQVQGLGEAFF	TGTGCCAGCAGCCAAGTTCAGGGCCTGGGTGAAGCTTTCTTT
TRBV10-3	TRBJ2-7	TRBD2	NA	CAISGTSVHEQYF	TGTGCCATCAGCGGGACTAGCGTCCACGAGCAGTACTTC
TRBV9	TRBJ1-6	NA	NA	CASSELGGNSPLHF	TGTGCCAGCAGCGAGCTAGGGGGTAATTCACCCCTCCACTTT
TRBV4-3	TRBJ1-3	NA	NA	CASSPRPWKTSGNTIYF	TGCGCCAGCAGCCCCAGGCCCTGGAAGACCTCTGGAAACACCATATATTTT
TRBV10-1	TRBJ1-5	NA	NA	CASTGRNNQPQHF	TGCGCCAGCACAGGGCGAAACAATCAGCCCCAGCATTTT
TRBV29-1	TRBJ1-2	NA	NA	CSAGEGYGYTF	TGCAGCGCGGGGGAGGGATATGGCTACACCTTC
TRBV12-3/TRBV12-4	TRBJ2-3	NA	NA	CASSPPGTDTQYF	TGTGCCAGCAGCCCCCCGGGGACAGATACGCAGTATTTT
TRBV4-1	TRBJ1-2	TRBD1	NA	CASSQGSGQGLYGYTF	TGCGCCAGCAGCCAAGGAAGTGGACAGGGACTCTATGGCTACACCTTC
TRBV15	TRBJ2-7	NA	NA	CATSRGALSSVEQYF	TGTGCCACCAGCAGAGGGGCCTTATCCTCAGTCGAGCAGTACTTC
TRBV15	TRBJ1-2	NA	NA	CATSRDIRFGYTF	TGTGCCACCAGCAGAGATATACGGTTCGGCTACACCTTC
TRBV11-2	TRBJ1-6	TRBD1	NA	CASSLPTGVYNSPLHF	TGTGCCAGCAGCTTACCTACAGGGGTCTATAATTCACCCCTCCACTTT